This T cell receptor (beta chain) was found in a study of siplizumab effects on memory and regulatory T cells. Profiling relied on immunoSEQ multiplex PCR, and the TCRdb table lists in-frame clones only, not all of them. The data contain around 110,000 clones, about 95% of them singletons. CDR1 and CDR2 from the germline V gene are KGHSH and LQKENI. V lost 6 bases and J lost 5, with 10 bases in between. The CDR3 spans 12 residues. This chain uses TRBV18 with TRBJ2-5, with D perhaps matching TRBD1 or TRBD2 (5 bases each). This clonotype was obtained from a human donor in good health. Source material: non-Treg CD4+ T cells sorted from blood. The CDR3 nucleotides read TGTGCCAGCTCGCTCGAGGGGGAGACCCAGTACTTC. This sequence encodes CASSLEGETQYF.